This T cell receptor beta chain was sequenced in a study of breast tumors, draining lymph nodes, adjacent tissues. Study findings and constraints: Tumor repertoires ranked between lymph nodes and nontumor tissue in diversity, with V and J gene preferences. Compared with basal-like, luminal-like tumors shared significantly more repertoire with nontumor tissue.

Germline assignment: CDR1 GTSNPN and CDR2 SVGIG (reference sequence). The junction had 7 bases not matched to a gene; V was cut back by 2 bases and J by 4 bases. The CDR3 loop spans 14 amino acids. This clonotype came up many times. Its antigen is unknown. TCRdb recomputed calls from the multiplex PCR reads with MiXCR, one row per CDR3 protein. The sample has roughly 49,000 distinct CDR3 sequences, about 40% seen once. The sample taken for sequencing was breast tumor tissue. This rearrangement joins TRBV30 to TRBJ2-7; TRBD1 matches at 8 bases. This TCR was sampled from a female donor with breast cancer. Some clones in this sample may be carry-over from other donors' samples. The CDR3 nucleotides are TGTGCCTGGAGTACCGGGACAGGCGCTTACGAGCAGTACTTC. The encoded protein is CAWSTGTGAYEQYF.